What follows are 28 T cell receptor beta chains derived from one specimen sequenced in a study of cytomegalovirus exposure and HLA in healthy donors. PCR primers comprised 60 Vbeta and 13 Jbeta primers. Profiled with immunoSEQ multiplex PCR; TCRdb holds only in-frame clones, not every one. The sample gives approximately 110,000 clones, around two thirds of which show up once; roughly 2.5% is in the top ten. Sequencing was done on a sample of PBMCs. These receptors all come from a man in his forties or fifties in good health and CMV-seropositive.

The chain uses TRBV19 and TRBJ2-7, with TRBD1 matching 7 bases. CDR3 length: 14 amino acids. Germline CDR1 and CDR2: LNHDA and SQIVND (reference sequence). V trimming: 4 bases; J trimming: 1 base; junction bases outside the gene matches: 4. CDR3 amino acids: CASSTGQKSYEQYF. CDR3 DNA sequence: TGTGCCAGTAGTACGGGACAGAAGTCCTACGAGCAGTACTTC.

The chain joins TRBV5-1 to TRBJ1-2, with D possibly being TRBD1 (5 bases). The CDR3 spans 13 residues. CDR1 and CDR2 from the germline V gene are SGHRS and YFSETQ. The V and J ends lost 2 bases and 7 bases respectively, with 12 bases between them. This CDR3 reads CASSLQGVAGYTF. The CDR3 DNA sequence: TGCGCCAGCAGCTTACAAGGGGTGGCTGGCTACACCTTC.

The CDR3 spells CASSGRQGRETQYF. In DNA, the CDR3 is TGTGCCAGCAGCGGCCGACAGGGGAGGGAGACCCAGTACTTC. The rearrangement links TRBV9 to TRBJ2-5; TRBD1 matches at 8 bases. The CDR3 covers 14 residues. J gave up 5 bases and V 3 bases, and 6 bases lay outside the gene matches. Germline V gene sequence: CDR1 SGDLS, CDR2 YYNGEE.

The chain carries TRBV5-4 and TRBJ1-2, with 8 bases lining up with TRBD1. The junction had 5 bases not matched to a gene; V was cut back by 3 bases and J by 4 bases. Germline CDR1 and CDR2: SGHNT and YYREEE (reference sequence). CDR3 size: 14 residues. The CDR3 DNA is TGTGCCAGCAGCTACCAGGGGGCCGGCTATGGCTACACCTTC. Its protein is CASSYQGAGYGYTF.

CDR3 loop: CASSELAGVAGELFF. Here the CDR3 DNA reads TGTGCCAGCAGCGAACTAGCGGGAGTAGCCGGGGAGCTGTTTTTT. The chain carries TRBV11-2 and TRBJ2-2; TRBD2 agrees at 11 bases. Germline V lookup: CDR1 SGHAT, CDR2 FQNNGV. The junction had 5 bases not matched to a gene; V was cut back by 5 bases and J by 6 bases. The CDR3 runs 15 residues.

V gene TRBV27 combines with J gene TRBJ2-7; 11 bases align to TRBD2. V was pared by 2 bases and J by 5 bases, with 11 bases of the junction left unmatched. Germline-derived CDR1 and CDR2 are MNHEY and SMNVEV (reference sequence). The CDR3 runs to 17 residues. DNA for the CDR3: TGTGCCAGCAGTTTACAAGGGACTAGCGGCCCTCGGGACGAGCAGTACTTC. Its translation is CASSLQGTSGPRDEQYF.

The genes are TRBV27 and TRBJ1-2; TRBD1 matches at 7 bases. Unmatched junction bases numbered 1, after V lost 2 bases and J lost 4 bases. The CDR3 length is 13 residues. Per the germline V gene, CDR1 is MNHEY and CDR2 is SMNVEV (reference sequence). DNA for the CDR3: TGTGCCAGCAGTTTACAGGGGGGCTATGGCTACACCTTC. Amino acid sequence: CASSLQGGYGYTF.

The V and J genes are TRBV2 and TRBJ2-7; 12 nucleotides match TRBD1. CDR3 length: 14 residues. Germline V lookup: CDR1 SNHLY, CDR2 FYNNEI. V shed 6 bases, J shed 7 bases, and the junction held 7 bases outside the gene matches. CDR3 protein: CASRPGQGAGEQYF. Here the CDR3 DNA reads TGTGCCAGCAGGCCGGGACAGGGGGCCGGGGAGCAGTACTTC.

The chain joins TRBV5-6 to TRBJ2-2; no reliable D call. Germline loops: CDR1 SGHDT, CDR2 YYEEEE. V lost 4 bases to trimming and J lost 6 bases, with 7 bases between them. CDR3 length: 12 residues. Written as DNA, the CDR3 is TGTGCCAGCAGCCACCGGGCCGGGGAGCTGTTTTTT. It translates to CASSHRAGELFF.

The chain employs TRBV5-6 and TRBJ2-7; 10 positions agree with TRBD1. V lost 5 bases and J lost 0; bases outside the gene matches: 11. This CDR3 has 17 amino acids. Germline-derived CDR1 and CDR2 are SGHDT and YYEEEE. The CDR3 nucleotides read TGTGCCAGCAGGCGGGACAGGGGTCATTCCAGCTCCTACGAGCAGTACTTC. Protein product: CASRRDRGHSSSYEQYF.

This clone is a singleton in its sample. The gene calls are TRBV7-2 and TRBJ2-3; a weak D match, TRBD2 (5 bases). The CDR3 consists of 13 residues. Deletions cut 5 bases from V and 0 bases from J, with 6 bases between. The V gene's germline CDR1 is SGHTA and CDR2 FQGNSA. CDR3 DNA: TGTGCCAGCAGCGAGCGGAGCACAGATACGCAGTATTTT. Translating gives CASSERSTDTQYF.

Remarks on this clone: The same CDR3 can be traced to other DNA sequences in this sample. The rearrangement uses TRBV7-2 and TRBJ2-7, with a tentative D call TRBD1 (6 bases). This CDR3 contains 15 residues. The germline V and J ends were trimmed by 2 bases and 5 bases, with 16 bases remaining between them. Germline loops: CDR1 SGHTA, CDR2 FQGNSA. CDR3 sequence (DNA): TGTGCCAGCAGCTTACGATGGGGGCGGGTTGACGAGCAGTACTTC. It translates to CASSLRWGRVDEQYF.

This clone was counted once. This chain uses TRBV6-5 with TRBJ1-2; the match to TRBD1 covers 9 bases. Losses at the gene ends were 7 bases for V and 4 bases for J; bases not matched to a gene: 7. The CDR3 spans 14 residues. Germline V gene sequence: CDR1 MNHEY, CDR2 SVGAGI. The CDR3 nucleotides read TGTGCCAGCATTTGGGGACAGGGTAGCTATGGCTACACCTTC. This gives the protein CASIWGQGSYGYTF.

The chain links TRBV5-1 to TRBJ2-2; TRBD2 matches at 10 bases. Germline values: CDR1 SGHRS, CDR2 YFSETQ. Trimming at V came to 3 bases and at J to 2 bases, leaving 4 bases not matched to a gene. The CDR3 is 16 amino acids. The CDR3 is CASSSGLAANTGELFF. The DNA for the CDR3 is TGCGCCAGCAGCTCCGGACTAGCGGCAAACACCGGGGAGCTGTTTTTT.

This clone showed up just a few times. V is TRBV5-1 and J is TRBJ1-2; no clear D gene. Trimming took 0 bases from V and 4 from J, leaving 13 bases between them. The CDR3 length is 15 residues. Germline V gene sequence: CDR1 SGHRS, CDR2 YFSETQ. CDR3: CASSLGYGRGYGYTF. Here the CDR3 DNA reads TGCGCCAGCAGCTTGGGCTATGGGAGAGGCTATGGCTACACCTTC.

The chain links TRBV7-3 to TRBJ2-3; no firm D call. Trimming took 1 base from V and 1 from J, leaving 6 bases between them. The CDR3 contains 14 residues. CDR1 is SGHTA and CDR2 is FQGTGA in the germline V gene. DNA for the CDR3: TGTGCCAGCAGCTTAAGTCCTGGCACAGATACGCAGTATTTT. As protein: CASSLSPGTDTQYF.

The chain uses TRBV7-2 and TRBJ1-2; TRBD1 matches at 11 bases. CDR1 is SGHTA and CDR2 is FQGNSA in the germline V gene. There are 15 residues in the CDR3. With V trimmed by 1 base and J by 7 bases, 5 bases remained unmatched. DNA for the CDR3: TGTGCCAGCAGCTTAGTGGGGACAGGGGGTGTTGGCTACACCTTC. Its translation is CASSLVGTGGVGYTF. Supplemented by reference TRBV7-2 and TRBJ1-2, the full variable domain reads GAGVSQSPSNKVTEKGKDVELRCDPISGHTALYWYRQSLGQGLEFLIYFQGNSAPDKSGLPSDRFSAERTGGSVSTLTIQRTQQEDSAVYLCASSLVGTGGVGYTFGSGTRLTVV.

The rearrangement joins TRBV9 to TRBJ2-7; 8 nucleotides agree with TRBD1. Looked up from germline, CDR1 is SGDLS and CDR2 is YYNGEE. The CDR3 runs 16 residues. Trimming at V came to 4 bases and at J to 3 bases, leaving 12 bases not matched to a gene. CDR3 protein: CASSTGGQGAVYEQYF. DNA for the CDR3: TGTGCCAGCAGCACAGGGGGGCAGGGGGCGGTCTACGAGCAGTACTTC.

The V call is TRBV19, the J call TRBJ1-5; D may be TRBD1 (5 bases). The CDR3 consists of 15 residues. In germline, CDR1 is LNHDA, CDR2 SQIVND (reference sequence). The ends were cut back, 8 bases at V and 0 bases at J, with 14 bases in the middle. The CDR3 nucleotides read TGTGCCAGTTCGGACGGGGGATATAGCAATCAGCCCCAGCATTTT. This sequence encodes CASSDGGYSNQPQHF.

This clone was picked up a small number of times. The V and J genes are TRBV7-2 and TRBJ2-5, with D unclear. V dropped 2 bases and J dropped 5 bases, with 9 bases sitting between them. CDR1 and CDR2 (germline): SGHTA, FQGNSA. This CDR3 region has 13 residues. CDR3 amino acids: CASSLNSMETQYF. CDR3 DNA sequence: TGTGCCAGCAGCTTAAATAGCATGGAGACCCAGTACTTC.

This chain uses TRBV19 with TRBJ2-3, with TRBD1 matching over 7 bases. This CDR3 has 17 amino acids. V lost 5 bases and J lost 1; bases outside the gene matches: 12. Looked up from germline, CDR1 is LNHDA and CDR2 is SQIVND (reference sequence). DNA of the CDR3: TGTGCCAGTAGTTTCAGACAGGGAAGGGTCGGCACAGATACGCAGTATTTT. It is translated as CASSFRQGRVGTDTQYF.

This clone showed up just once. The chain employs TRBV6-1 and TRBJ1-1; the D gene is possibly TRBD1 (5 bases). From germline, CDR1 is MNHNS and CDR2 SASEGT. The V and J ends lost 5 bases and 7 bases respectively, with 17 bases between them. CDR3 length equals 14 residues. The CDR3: CASSLGTGGLEAFF. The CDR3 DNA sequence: TGTGCCAGCAGTCTGGGGACGGGGGGACTTGAAGCTTTCTTT.

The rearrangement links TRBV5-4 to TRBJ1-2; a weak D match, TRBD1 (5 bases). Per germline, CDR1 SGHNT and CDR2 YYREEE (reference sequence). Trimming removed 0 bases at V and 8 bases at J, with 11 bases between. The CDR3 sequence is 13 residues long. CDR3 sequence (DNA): TGTGCCAGCAGCTTGGAGAGGGAGGGGGGCTACACCTTC. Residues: CASSLEREGGYTF.

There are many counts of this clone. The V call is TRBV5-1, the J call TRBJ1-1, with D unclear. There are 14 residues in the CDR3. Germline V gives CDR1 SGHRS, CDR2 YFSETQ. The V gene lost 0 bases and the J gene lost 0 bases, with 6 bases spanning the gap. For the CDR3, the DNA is TGCGCCAGCAGCTTGGAGACTCTGAACACTGAAGCTTTCTTT. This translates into CASSLETLNTEAFF.

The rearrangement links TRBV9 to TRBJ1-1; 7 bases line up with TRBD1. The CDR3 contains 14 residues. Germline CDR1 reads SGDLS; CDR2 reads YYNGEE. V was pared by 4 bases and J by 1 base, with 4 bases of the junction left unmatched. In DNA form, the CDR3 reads TGTGCCAGCAGCCCCAGACAGGGGAACACTGAAGCTTTCTTT. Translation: CASSPRQGNTEAFF. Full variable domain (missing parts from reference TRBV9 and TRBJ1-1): DSGVTQTPKHLITATGQRVTLRCSPRSGDLSVYWYQQSLDQGLQFLIQYYNGEERAKGNILERFSAQQFPDLHSELNLSSLELGDSALYFCASSPRQGNTEAFFGQGTRLTVV.

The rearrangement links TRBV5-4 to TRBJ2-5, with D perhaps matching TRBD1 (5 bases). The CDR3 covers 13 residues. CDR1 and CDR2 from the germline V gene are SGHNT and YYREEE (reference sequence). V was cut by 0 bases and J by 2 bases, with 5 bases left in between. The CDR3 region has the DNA TGTGCCAGCAGCTTGGGACAGCAAGAGACCCAGTACTTC. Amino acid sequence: CASSLGQQETQYF.

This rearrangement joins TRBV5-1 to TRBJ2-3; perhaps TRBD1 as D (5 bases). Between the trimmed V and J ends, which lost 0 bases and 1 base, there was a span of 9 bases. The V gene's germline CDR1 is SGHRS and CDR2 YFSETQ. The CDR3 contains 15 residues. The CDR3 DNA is TGCGCCAGCAGCTTGGTTGGCAGGGGCACAGATACGCAGTATTTT. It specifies CASSLVGRGTDTQYF.

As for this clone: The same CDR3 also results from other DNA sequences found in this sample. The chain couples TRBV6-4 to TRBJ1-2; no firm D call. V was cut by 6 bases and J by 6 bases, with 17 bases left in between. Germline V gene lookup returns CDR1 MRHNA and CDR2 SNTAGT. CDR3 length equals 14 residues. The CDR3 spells CASSPREDEDGYTF. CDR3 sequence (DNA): TGTGCCAGCAGCCCAAGAGAGGATGAGGATGGCTACACCTTC.